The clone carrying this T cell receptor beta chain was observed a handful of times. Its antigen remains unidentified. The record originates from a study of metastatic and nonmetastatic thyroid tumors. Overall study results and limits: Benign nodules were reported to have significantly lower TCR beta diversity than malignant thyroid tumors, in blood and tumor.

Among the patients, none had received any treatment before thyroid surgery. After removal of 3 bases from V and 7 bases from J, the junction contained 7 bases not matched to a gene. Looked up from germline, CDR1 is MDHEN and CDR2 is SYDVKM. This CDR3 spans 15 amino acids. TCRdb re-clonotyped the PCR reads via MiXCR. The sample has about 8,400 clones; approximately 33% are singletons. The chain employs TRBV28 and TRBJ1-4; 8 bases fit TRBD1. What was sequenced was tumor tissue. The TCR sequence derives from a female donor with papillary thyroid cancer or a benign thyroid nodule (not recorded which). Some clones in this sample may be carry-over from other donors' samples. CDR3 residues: CASSLEQGVGEKLFF. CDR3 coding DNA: TGTGCCAGCAGTTTGGAACAGGGGGTAGGTGAAAAACTGTTTTTT.